This TCR beta chain appears in the sequencing data of a study of blood T cell repertoires in COVID-19 (dated by TCRdb to 2018 to 2020). Some background on the complete study: Collaborator samples came from the United States, Italy and Spain and covered acute and convalescent phases of COVID-19. The prospective study material was composed of cDNA or gDNA derived from T cells, B-cell-depleted T cells, or PBMCs. Deeply sampled blood TCRbeta repertoires from subjects exposed to, actively infected with, or recovered from COVID-19 were included in the dataset. A freely available public database, intended as a resource for researchers studying the immune response to SARS-CoV-2, is where the repertoires were released. The samples were drawn from the first 160 participants of the ongoing ImmuneRACE study and from more than 1,000 subjects provided by 6 global collaborators. A de-identified subject ID, COVID-19 status, age in years and sex were almost always included in the sample metadata. Where available, HLA class I and class II types were taken from metadata supplied by the sample provider and were not determined by assay-based typing. The investigation overall reported the following: The quantity of clinical and demographic metadata differed by source and by participant and was supplied without curation.

Each collaborating institution followed its own protocols to collect whole blood in K2EDTA tubes. For TCRbeta analysis, collaborators shipped samples as frozen whole blood, isolated PBMCs, or DNA extracted from either of those sample types. For this clone: It has no known antigen specificity. Base qualities are not recorded, but no much larger clone differs from it by a single base.

TCRbeta CDR3 regions were amplified from genomic DNA by means of the immunoSEQ Assay, a bias-controlled multiplex PCR. Regarding the original processing steps: Nucleated cell counts per sample were estimated from amplification of reference gene primers within the assay. To quantify the absolute abundance of each unique TCRbeta CDR3 rearrangement, sequence reads were collapsed and filtered. Productive Simpson clonality was computed per sample as the square root of Simpson's diversity index over productive rearrangements. The source is immuneACCESS, and TCRdb retained only in-frame sequences with V and J called. Part of the clones is not carried over; for the studies checked, unresolved V genes explain less than half of this, and the remainder is unexplained. V, J and clone size were drawn from that table, and D and trimming were deduced from the DNA. This sample is represented by 150,000 to 200,000 clones; 85% of them were singletons. The ten top clones hold about 3.5% of the sample.

Trimming removed 3 bases from V and 11 bases from J; the gene matches leave 7 bases unexplained. The CDR3 contains 13 residues, cysteine and phenylalanine counted. Left in the record is the CDR3 DNA by itself, 39 bases read in frame from the first base. The germline V gene (reference sequence) sets CDR1 to SGHKS and CDR2 to YYEKEE. The chain uses TRBV5-5 and TRBJ1-1, with 10 junctional bases fitting TRBD1. This sequence was found in a human donor with acute or convalescent COVID-19. The donor label of this sample is uncertain. Sequencing used peripheral blood. The CDR3 corresponds to CASSSGTGVSAFF. The sequenced DNA is TGTGCCAGCAGCTCCGGGACAGGGGTCTCGGCTTTCTTT.